The clone carrying this TCR beta chain has ten or more counts. The target antigen is unknown. This sample stems from a study of identical twins. Study observations and caveats: Out-of-frame sharing of TCR alpha in monozygotic twins was underestimated by models.

TCRdb re-called the 5' RACE reads through MiXCR, storing one row per CDR3 protein. Of about 200,000 distinct CDR3 sequences listed, about 7.5% were seen once; the top ten hold roughly 2%. These data also formed part of another study, on yellow fever vaccine responses in identical twins. As that study records: The authors reported partly convergent, partly personalized vaccine responses in identical twins.

Sequenced input: memory (CD45RO+) T cells sorted from blood. The receptor comes from a young woman in good health.

Written as DNA, the CDR3 is TGTGCCAGCAGTACGACTAGCGGGCCCGGGGAGCTGTTTTTT. It translates to CASSTTSGPGELFF. The V gene is TRBV6-2 or TRBV6-3, the J gene TRBJ2-2; the match to TRBD2 covers 10 bases. Looked up from germline, CDR1 is MNHEY and CDR2 is SVGEGT. The V segment lost 5 bases and the J segment 6 bases; nucleotides outside the gene matches: 3. The CDR3 is 14 amino acids.